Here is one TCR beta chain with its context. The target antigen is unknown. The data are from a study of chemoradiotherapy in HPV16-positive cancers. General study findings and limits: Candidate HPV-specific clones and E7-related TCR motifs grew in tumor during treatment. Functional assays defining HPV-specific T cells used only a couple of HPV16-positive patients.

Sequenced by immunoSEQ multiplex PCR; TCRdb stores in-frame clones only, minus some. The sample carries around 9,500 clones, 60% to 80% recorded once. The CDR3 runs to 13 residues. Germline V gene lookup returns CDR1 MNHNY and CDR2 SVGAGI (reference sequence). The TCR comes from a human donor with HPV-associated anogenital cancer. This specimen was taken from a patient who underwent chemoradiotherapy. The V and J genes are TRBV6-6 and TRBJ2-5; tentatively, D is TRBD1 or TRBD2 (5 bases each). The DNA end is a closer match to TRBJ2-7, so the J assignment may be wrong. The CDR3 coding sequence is TGTGCCAGCCGGGGCAGGGAATCCTACGAGCAGTACTTC. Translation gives CASRGRESYEQYF.